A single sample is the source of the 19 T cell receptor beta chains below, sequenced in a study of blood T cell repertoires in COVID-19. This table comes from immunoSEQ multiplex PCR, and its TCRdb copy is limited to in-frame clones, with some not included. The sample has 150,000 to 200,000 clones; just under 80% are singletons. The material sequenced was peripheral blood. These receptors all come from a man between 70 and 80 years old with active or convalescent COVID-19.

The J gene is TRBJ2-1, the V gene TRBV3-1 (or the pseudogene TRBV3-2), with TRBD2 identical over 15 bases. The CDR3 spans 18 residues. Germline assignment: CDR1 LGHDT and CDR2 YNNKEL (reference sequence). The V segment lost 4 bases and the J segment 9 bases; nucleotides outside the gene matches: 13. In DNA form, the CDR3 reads TGTGCCAGCAGCCCGCCCGGGACTAGCGGGAGGTCCGGGTCTGAGCAGTTCTTC. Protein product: CASSPPGTSGRSGSEQFF.

This chain's CDR3 is CASSAGGLETQYF. The CDR3 DNA sequence: TGTGCCAGCAGCGCGGGGGGGTTGGAGACCCAGTACTTC. The genes are TRBV11-3 and TRBJ2-5; 9 bases align to TRBD2. The V gene's germline CDR1 is SGHNT and CDR2 YENEEA. V dropped 5 bases and J dropped 5; count of bases not matched to a gene: 3. The CDR3 has 13 residues.

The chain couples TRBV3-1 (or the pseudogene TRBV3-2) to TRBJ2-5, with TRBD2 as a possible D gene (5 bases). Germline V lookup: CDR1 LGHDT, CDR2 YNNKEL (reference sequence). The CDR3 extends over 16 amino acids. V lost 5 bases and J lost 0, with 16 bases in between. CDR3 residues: CASSGSQAEYQETQYF. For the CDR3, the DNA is TGTGCCAGCAGCGGTAGTCAAGCGGAGTACCAAGAGACCCAGTACTTC.

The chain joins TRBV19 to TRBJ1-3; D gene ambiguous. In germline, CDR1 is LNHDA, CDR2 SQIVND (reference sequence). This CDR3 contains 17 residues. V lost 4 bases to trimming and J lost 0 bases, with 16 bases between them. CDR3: CASSSSESIYSGNTIYF. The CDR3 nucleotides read TGTGCCAGTAGTAGTAGCGAGTCGATTTACTCTGGAAACACCATATATTTT.

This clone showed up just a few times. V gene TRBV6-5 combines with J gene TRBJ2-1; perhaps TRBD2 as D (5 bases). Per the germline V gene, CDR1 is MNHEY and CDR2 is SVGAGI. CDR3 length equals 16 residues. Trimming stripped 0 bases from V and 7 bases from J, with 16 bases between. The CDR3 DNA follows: TGTGCCAGCAGTTACTCGATGGCACTGACGGGGAATGAGCAGTTCTTC. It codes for CASSYSMALTGNEQFF.

For the CDR3, the DNA is TGTGCCACCAGCAGACTTAGCGGGGGGGGCACAGATACGCAGTATTTT. Amino acids: CATSRLSGGGTDTQYF. The chain combines TRBV15 with TRBJ2-3; TRBD2 matches 11 bases. The V gene end was trimmed by 2 bases and the J gene end by 1 base; junction bases not matched to a gene: 2. The CDR3 covers 16 residues. Germline assignment: CDR1 LNHNV and CDR2 YYDKDF (reference sequence).

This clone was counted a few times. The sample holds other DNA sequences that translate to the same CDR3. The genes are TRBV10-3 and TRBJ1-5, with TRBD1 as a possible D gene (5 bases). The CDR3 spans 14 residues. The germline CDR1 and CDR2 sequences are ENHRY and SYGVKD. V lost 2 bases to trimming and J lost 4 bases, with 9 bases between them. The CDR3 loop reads CAISEGGGNQPQHF. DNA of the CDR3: TGTGCCATCAGTGAGGGGGGAGGGAATCAGCCCCAGCATTTT.

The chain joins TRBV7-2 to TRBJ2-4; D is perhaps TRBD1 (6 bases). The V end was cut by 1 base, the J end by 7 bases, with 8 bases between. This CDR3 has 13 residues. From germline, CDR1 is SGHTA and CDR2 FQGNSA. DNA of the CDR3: TGTGCCAGCAGCTTAGGGCAGGGGAACATTCAGTACTTC. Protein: CASSLGQGNIQYF.

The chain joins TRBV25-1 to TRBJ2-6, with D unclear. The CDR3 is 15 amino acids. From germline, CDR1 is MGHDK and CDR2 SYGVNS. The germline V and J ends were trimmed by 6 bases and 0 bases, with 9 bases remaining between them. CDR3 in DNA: TGTGCCAGCAGGCCAGTCAGCTCTGGGGCCAACGTCCTGACTTTC. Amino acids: CASRPVSSGANVLTF.

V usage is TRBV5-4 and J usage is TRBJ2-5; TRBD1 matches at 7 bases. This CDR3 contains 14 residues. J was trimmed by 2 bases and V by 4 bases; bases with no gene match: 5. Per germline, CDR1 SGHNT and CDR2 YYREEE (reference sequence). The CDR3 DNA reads TGTGCCAGCAGCCAAGGGACAGTACAAGAGACCCAGTACTTC. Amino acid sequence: CASSQGTVQETQYF. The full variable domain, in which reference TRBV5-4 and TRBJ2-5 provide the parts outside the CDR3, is ETGVTQSPTHLIKTRGQQVTLRCSSQSGHNTVSWYQQALGQGPQFIFQYYREEENGRGNFPPRFSGLQFPNYSSELNVNALELDDSALYLCASSQGTVQETQYFGPGTRLLVL.

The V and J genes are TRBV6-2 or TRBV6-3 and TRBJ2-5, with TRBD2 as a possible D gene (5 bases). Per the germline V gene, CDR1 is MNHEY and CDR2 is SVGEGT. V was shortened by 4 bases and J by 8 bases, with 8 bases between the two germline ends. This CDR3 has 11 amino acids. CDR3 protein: CASSSEGTQYF. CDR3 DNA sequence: TGTGCCAGCAGTTCCGAGGGCACCCAGTACTTC.

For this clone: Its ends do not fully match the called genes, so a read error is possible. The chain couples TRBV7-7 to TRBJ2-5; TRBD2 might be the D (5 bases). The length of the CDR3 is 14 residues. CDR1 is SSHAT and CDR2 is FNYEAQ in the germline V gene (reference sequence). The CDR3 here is CASSLAGLMQTQYF. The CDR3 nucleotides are TGTGCTAGCAGCTTAGCCGGACTGATGCAGACCCAGTACTTC.

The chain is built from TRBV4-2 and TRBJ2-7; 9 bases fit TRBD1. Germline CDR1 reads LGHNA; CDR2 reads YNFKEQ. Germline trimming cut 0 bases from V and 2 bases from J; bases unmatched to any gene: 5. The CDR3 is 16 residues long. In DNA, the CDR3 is TGTGCCAGCAGCCAAGAGGTAGGGACAGGGACCTACGAGCAGTACTTC. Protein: CASSQEVGTGTYEQYF.

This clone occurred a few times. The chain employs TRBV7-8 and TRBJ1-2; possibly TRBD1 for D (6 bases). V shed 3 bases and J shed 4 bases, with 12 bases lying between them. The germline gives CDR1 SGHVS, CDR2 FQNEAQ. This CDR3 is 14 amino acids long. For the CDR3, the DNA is TGTGCCAGCAGCTTGAGAGACAGGAGCTATGGCTACACCTTC. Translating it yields CASSLRDRSYGYTF.

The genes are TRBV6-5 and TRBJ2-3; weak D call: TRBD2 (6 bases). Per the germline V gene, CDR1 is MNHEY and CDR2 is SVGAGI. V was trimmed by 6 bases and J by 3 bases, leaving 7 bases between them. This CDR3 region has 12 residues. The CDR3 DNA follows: TGTGCCAGCAGGGGGAGGACAGATACGCAGTATTTT. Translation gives CASRGRTDTQYF.

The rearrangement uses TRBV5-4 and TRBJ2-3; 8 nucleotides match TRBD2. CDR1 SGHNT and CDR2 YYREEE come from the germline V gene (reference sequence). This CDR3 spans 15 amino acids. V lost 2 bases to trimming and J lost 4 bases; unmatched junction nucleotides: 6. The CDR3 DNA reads TGTGCCAGCAGCTTTCCCGGGGGGGCCGCAGATACGCAGTATTTT. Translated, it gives CASSFPGGAADTQYF.

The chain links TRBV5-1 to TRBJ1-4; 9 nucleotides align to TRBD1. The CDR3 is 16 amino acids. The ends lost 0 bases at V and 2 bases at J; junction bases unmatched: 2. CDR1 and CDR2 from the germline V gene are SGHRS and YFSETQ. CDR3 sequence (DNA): TGCGCCAGCAGCTTGGCAGGGACAGGGACTAATGAAAAACTGTTTTTT. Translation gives CASSLAGTGTNEKLFF.

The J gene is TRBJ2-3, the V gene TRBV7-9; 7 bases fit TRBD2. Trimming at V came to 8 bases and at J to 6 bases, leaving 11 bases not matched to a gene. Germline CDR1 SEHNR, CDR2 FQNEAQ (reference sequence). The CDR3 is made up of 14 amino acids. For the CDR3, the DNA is TGTGCCAGCGGCTCTGGACTAGGGGTCGATACGCAGTATTTT. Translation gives CASGSGLGVDTQYF.

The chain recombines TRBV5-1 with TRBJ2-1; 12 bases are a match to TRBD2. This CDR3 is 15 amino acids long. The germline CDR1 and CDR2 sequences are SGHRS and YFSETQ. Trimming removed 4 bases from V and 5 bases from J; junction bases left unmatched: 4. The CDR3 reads CASSPRTSGNNEQFF. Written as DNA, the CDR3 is TGCGCCAGCAGCCCACGGACTAGCGGGAACAATGAGCAGTTCTTC.